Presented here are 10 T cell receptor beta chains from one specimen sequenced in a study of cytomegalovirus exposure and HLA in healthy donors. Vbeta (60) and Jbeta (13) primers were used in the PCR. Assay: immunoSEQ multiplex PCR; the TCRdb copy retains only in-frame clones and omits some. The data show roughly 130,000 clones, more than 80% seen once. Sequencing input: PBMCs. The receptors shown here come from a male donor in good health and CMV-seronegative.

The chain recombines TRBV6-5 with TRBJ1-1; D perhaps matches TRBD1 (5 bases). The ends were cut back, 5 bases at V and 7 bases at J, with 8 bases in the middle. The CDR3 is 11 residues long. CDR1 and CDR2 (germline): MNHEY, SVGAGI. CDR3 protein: CASSPQGEAFF. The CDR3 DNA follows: TGTGCCAGCAGTCCGCAGGGTGAAGCTTTCTTT.

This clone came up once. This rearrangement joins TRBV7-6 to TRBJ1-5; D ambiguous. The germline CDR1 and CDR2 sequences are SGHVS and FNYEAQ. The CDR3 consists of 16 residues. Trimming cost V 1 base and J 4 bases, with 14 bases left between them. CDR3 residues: CASSLGGRGPNQPQHF. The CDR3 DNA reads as TGTGCCAGCAGCTTAGGAGGCAGAGGTCCAAATCAGCCCCAGCATTTT.

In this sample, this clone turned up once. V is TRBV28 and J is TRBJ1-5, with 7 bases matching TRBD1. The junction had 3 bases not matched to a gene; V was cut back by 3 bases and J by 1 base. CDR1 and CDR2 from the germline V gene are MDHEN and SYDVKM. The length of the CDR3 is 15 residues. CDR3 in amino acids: CASSFPGQSNQPQHF. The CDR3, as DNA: TGTGCCAGCAGTTTCCCGGGACAGAGCAATCAGCCCCAGCATTTT.

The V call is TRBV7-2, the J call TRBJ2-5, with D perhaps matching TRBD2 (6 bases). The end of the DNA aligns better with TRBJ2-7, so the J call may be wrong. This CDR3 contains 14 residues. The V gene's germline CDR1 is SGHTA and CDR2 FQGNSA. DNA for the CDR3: TGTGCCAGCAGCCCCGGGACTCTCGGGCGCGAGCAGTACTTC. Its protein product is CASSPGTLGREQYF.

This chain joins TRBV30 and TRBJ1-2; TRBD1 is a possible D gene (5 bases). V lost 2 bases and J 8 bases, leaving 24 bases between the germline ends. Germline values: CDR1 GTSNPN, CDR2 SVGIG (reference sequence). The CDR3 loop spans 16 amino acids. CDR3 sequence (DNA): TGTGCCTGGAGTACGGCAGGGTTTGCCTTAGCCATCGGCTACACCTTC. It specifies CAWSTAGFALAIGYTF.

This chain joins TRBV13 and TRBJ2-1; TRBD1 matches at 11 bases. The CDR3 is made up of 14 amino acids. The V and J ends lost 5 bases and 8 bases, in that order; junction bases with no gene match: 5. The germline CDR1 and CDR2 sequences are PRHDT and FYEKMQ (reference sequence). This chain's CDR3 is CASSPRTGGYEQFF. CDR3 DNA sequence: TGTGCCAGCAGCCCACGGACAGGGGGCTATGAGCAGTTCTTC.

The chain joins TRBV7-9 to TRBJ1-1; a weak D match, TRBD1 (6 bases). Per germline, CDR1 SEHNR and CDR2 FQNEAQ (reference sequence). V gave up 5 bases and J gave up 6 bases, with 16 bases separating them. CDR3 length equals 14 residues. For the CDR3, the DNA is TGTGCCAGCAGCCTTGCTACCTGGACAGCTGAAGCTTTCTTT. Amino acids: CASSLATWTAEAFF. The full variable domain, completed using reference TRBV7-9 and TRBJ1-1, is DTGVSQNPRHKITKRGQNVTFRCDPISEHNRLYWYRQTLGQGPEFLTYFQNEAQLEKSRLLSDRFSAERPKGSFSTLEIQRTEQGDSAMYLCASSLATWTAEAFFGQGTRLTVV.

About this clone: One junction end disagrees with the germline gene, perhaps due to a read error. The CDR3, as DNA: TGTTCCAGCAGCCACTACCGGGACAGGGGATCGAGGGGCTACACCTTC. This encodes CSSSHYRDRGSRGYTF. The chain joins TRBV7-9 to TRBJ1-2; 10 bases are shared with TRBD1. Per germline, CDR1 SEHNR and CDR2 FQNEAQ (reference sequence). The CDR3 loop spans 16 amino acids.

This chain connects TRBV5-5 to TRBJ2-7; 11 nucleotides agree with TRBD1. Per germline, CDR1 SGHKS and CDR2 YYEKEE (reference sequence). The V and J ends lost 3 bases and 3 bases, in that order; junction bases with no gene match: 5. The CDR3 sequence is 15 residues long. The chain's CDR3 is CASSYLGTGGYEQYF. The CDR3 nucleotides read TGTGCCAGCAGCTACCTTGGGACAGGGGGCTACGAGCAGTACTTC.

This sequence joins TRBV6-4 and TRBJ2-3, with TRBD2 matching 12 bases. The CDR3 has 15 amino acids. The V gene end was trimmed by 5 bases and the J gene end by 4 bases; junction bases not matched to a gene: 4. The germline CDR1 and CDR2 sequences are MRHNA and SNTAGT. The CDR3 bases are TGTGCCAGCAGTCTAGCGGGGGGGCAGGCAGATACGCAGTATTTT. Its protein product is CASSLAGGQADTQYF.